This T cell receptor (beta chain) was retrieved from a study of cytomegalovirus exposure and HLA in healthy donors. With regard to this clone: Its specificity is unknown.

Generated by immunoSEQ multiplex PCR, the TCRdb table keeps only in-frame clones and is missing some. The repertoire holds 100,000 to 150,000 clones, with just under 90% as singletons. CDR3 size: 15 residues. V shed 4 bases and J 5 bases; nucleotides not matched to a gene: 11. CDR1 and CDR2 from the germline V gene are SGDLS and YYNGEE. Findings and caveats of the study: Reports described diagnosis of cytomegalovirus status by the classifier as highly specific and sensitive.

This chain links TRBV9 with TRBJ1-2; TRBD1 matches 7 bases. The sample comprised PBMCs. The TCR sequence derives from a man aged 25 to 45 in good health and CMV-seronegative. CDR3: CASSPETGAGYGYTF. The CDR3 region has the DNA TGTGCCAGCAGCCCAGAAACAGGGGCGGGGTATGGCTACACCTTC.